The clone carrying this T cell receptor (beta chain) showed up just once. The source of the sample is a study of blood T cell repertoires in COVID-19. Across the study: Samples taken during acute and convalescent COVID-19 were collected in the United States, Italy and Spain.

The CDR3 covers 13 residues. Germline CDR1 reads MNHEY; CDR2 reads SVGEGT. Trimming took 2 bases from V and 7 from J, leaving 11 bases between them. Assay: immunoSEQ multiplex PCR; the TCRdb copy retains only in-frame clones and omits some. The profile covers approximately 110,000 clones, with around 85% appearing a single time and about 6.1% taken by the ten largest. The sample was peripheral blood. The clonotype was recovered from a woman in her sixties or seventies with COVID-19, enrolled during active disease. The chain uses TRBV6-2 or TRBV6-3 and TRBJ1-2, with no clear D. Here the CDR3 DNA reads TGTGCCAGCAGTTACCCCCCCCTAGGTGGCTACACCTTC. It codes for CASSYPPLGGYTF.